This T cell receptor (beta chain) derives from a study of blood T cells in healthy people across ages. Study-wide findings and caveats: Expanded clonotype shifts may have been confounded, as the donors had an unknown CMV status. Diversity of TCR beta per million T cells declined in a roughly linear way with age.

A second 7 to 11 cycle PCR used barcoded and J-beta primers. TCRdb reprocessed the 5' RACE reads with MiXCR, giving one entry per CDR3 protein. Of 710,000 or so distinct CDR3 sequences listed, 32% are singletons. Donors were healthy Caucasian individuals from Russia aged roughly 6 to 90. To note about this clonotype: The target antigen is unknown.

This sequence originates from a woman of 80 years or more in good health. The material sequenced was blood.

The CDR3 nucleotides read TGTGCCATCAGCGCCGGGACACAAGCTGATGAGCAGTTCTTC. It codes for CAISAGTQADEQFF. The chain carries TRBV10-3 and TRBJ2-1; the D gene is possibly TRBD1 (6 bases). The V end was cut by 6 bases, the J end by 8 bases, with 17 bases between. CDR3 length equals 14 residues. In germline, CDR1 is ENHRY, CDR2 SYGVKD.